These T cell receptor beta chains were read from a single sample in a study of CXCR3-negative and CXCR3-positive naive CD8 T cells. TCRdb re-called the 5' RACE reads and catalogs CDR3 proteins one per entry, DNA excluded. The specimen's table records 130,000 to 150,000 distinct CDR3 sequences. Specimen: naive CXCR3+ CD8+ T cells from blood. The origin of the receptors is a human donor in good health. Some clones in this sample may be carry-over from other donors' samples. Each CDR3 is given with its conserved first and last residue.

J: TRBJ2-1; V: TRBV20-1; CDR3: CSVQDVAGMNEQFF
J: TRBJ2-7; V: TRBV7-3; CDR3: CASTAGTSSYEQYF
J: TRBJ2-7; V: TRBV7-9; CDR3: CASSSIKAREGPYEQYF
J: TRBJ2-4; V: TRBV21-1; CDR3: CASSLLGPLGGIQYF
J: TRBJ2-1; V: TRBV5-1; CDR3: CASSLFASGVGNEQFF
J: TRBJ2-5; V: TRBV7-9; CDR3: CASSLELLQETQYF
J: TRBJ1-3; V: TRBV7-2; CDR3: CASSPAGGGLGNTIYF
J: TRBJ2-7; V: TRBV14; CDR3: CASSQGFRGYEQYF
J: TRBJ2-7; V: TRBV7-9; CDR3: CASSPPSGEQYF
J: TRBJ2-1; V: TRBV29-1; CDR3: CSVRTGRGQFF
J: TRBJ2-1; V: TRBV10-3; CDR3: CAFSVLDLDENEQFF
J: TRBJ2-3; V: TRBV20-1; CDR3: CSASGRSTDTQYF
J: TRBJ2-3; V: TRBV7-2; CDR3: CASSLYLGATDTQYF
J: TRBJ2-7; V: TRBV20-1; CDR3: CSATLAGNYEQYF
J: TRBJ2-7; V: TRBV10-3; CDR3: CAIRGTGDLYEQYF
J: TRBJ2-1; V: TRBV9; CDR3: CASSKRLAGVPNEQFF
J: TRBJ2-7; V: TRBV6-2/TRBV6-3; CDR3: CASSYPGRGLYEQYF
J: TRBJ2-5; V: TRBV7-9; CDR3: CASSLVASGKSQETQYF
J: TRBJ1-1; V: TRBV20-1; CDR3: CSARPETGGTEAFF
J: TRBJ2-1; V: TRBV5-1; CDR3: CASSLTISPPHNEQFF
J: TRBJ2-3; V: TRBV7-9; CDR3: CASSPQRGVGDTQYF
J: TRBJ2-6; V: TRBV5-1; CDR3: CASSLMEGDLSGANVLTF
J: TRBJ2-2; V: TRBV7-6; CDR3: CASSLSGTGGYTGELFF
J: TRBJ2-5; V: TRBV15; CDR3: CATSGGLAATQETQYF
J: TRBJ2-1; V: TRBV29-1; CDR3: CSVVLTSGTYNEQFF
J: TRBJ2-5; V: TRBV29-1; CDR3: CSFDIRETQYF
J: TRBJ2-2; V: TRBV19; CDR3: CASSIYHGDTTGELFF
J: TRBJ2-5; V: TRBV29-1; CDR3: CSVDREETQYF
J: TRBJ1-6; V: TRBV4-3; CDR3: CASSQYLTESYNSPLHF
J: TRBJ2-1; V: TRBV20-1; CDR3: CSARDERALAGGEQFF
J: TRBJ2-7; V: TRBV29-1; CDR3: CSVEEGRGAYEQYF
J: TRBJ2-1; V: TRBV4-1; CDR3: CASSQPGGGLYNEQFF
J: TRBJ2-2; V: TRBV6-2/TRBV6-3; CDR3: CASSYPDWQGANTGELFF
J: TRBJ1-4; V: TRBV6-5; CDR3: CASSTTGSTNEKLFF
J: TRBJ2-7; V: TRBV12-3/TRBV12-4; CDR3: CASSQGQAYEQYF
J: TRBJ2-1; V: TRBV29-1; CDR3: CSVDGYGDSYNEQFF
J: TRBJ2-1; V: TRBV29-1; CDR3: CSVEGQGEDNEQFF
J: TRBJ2-7; V: TRBV29-1; CDR3: CSVETQVPYEQYF
J: TRBJ2-1; V: TRBV7-3; CDR3: CASSATNYNEQFF
J: TRBJ1-5; V: TRBV19; CDR3: CASKTWEHNQPQHF
J: TRBJ2-1; V: TRBV5-6; CDR3: CASSQGTVNEQFF
J: TRBJ1-1; V: TRBV21-1; CDR3: CAAAPQGKGDGTEAFF
J: TRBJ2-1; V: TRBV29-1; CDR3: CSVDHQGDEQFF
J: TRBJ2-1; V: TRBV7-2; CDR3: CASSLVLRVDEQFF
J: TRBJ2-2; V: TRBV27; CDR3: CASSLSPDRAGELFF
J: TRBJ2-1; V: TRBV12-3/TRBV12-4; CDR3: CASNPTRVDNNEQFF
J: TRBJ1-1; V: TRBV20-1; CDR3: CSAMGGRDTEAFF
J: TRBJ2-5; V: TRBV12-3/TRBV12-4; CDR3: CASSDREETQYF